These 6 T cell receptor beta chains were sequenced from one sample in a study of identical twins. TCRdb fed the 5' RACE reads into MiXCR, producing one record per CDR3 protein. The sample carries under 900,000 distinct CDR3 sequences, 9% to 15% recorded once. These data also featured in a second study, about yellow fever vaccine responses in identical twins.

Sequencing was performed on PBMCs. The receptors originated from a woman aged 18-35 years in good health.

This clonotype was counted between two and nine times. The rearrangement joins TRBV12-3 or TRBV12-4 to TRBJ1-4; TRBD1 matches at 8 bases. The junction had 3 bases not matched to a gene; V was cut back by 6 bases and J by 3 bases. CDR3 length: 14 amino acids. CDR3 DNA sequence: TGTGCCAGCAGCCTGACAGGGGCTAATGAAAAACTGTTTTTT. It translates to CASSLTGANEKLFF.

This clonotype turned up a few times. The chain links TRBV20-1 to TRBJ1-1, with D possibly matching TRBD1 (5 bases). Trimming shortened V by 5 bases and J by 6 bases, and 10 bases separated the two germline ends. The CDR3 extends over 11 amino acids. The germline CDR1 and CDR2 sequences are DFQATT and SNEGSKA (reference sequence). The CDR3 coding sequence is TGCAGTGCTCGTCAGGGCGCTGAAGCTTTCTTT. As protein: CSARQGAEAFF.

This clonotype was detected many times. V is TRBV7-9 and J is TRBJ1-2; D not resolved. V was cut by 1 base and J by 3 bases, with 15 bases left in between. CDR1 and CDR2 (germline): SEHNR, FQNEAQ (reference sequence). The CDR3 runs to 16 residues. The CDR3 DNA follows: TGTGCCAGCAGCTTAGTTGGCCAAGGCCTTGACTATGGCTACACCTTC. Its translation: CASSLVGQGLDYGYTF.

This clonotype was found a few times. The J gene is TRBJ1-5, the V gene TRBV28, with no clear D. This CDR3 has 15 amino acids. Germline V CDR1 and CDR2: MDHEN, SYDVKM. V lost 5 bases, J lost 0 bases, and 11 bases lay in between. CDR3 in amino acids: CASSPTHRSNQPQHF. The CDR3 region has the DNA TGTGCCAGCAGTCCCACCCACCGTAGCAATCAGCCCCAGCATTTT.

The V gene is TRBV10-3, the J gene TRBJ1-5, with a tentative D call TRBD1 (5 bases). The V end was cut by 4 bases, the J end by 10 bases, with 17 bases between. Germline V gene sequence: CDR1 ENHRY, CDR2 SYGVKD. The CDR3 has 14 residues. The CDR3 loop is CAISGGAVNFPQHF. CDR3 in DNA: TGTGCCATCAGTGGCGGGGCAGTCAATTTCCCCCAGCATTTT.

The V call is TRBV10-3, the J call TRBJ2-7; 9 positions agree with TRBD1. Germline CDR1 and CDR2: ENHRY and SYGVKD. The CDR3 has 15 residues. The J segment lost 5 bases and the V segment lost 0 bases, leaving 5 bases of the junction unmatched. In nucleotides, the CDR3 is TGTGCCATCAGTGAGTCCCGGACAGGGGTGAACGAGCAGTACTTC. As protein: CAISESRTGVNEQYF.